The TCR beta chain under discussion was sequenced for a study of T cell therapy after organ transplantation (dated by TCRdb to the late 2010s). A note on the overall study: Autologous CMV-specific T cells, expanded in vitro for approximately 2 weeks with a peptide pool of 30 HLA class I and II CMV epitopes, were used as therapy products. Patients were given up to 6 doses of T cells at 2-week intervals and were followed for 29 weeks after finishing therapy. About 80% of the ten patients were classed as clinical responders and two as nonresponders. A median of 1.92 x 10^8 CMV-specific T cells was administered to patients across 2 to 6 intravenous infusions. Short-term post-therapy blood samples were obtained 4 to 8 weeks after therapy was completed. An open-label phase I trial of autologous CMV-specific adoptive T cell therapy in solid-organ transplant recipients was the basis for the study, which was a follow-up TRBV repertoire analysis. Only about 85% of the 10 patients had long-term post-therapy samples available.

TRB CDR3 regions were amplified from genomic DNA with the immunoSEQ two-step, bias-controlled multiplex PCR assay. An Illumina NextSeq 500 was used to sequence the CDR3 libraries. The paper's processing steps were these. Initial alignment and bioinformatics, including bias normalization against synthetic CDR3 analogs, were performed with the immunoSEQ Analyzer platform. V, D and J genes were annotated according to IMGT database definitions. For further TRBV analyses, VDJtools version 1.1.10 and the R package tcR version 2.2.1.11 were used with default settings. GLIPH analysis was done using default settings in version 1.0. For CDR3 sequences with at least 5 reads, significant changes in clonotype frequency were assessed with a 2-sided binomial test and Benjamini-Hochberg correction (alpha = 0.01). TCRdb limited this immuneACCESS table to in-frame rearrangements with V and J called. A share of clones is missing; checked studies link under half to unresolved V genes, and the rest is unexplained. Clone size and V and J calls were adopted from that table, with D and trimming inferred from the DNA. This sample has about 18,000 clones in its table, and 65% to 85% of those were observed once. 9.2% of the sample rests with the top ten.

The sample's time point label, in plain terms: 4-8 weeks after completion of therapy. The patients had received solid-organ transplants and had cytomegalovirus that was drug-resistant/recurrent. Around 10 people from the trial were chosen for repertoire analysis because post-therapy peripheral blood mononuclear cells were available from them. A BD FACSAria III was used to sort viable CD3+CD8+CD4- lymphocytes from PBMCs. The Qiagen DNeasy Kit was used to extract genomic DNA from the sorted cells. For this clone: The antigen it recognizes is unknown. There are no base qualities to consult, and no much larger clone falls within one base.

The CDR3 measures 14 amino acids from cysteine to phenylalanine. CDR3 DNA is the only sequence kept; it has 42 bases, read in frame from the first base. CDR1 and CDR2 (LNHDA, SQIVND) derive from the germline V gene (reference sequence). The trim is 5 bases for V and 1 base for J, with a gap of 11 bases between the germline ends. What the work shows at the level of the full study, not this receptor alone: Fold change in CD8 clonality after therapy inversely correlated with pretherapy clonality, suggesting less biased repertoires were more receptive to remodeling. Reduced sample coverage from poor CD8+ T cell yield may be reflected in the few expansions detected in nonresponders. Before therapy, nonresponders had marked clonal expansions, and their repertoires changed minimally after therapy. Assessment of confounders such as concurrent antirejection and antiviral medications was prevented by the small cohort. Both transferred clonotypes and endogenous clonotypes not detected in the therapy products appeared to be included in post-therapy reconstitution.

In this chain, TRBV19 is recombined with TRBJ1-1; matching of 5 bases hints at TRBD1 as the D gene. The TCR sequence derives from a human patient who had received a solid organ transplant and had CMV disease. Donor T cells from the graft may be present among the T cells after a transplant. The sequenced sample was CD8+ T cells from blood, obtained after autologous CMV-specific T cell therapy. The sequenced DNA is TGTGCCAGTAGTTCCGGGACGGGGAACACTGAAGCTTTCTTT. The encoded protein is CASSSGTGNTEAFF. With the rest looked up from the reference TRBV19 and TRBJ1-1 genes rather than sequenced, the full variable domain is DGGITQSPKYLFRKEGQNVTLSCEQNLNHDAMYWYRQDPGQGLRLIYYSQIVNDFQKGDIAEGYSVSREKKESFPLTVTSAQKNPTAFYLCASSSGTGNTEAFFGQGTRLTVV.